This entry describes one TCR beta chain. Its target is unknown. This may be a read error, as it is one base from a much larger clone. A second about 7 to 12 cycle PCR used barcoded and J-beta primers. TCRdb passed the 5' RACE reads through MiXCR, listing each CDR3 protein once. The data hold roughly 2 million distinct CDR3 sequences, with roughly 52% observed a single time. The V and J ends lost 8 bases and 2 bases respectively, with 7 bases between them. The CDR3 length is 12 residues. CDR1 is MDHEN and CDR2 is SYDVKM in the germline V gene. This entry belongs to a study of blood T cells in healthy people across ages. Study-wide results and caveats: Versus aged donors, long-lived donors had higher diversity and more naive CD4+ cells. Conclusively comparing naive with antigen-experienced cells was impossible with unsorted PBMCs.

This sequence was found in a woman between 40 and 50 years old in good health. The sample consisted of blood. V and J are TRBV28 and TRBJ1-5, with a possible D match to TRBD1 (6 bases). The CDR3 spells CASAGGNQPQHF. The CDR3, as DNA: TGTGCCAGCGCAGGGGGCAATCAGCCCCAGCATTTT.